Each of the 14 T cell receptor beta chains below was sequenced from the same sample in a study of control samples from healthy donors and cancer patients. The assay was immunoSEQ multiplex PCR, and TCRdb's table has in-frame clones only and misses some. The table lists around 170,000 clones, just over 85% of them singletons. The sequencing input was blood. The receptors originated from a woman between 25 and 40 years old in good health.

This chain connects TRBV2 to TRBJ1-5; 8 bases are shared with TRBD1. Germline CDR1 SNHLY, CDR2 FYNNEI. CDR3 length equals 14 residues. The V segment lost 6 bases and the J segment 0 bases; nucleotides outside the gene matches: 1. This CDR3 reads CASSGQGSNQPQHF. For the CDR3, the DNA is TGTGCCAGCAGCGGACAGGGTAGCAATCAGCCCCAGCATTTT.

This chain links TRBV4-1 with TRBJ1-1; 7 bases map to TRBD1. J gave up 5 bases and V 1 base, and 7 bases lay outside the gene matches. Germline V gene data show CDR1 as MGHRA and CDR2 as YSYEKL. CDR3 size: 15 residues. CDR3 sequence reads: CASSQGRDRVTEAFF. The CDR3 DNA sequence: TGCGCCAGCAGCCAAGGCCGCGACAGGGTGACTGAAGCTTTCTTT.

The rearrangement links TRBV9 to TRBJ2-1; D unresolved. Germline V CDR1 and CDR2: SGDLS, YYNGEE. The V end lost 4 bases, the J end lost 4 bases, and 12 bases lay between the germline ends. The CDR3 has 14 amino acids. This CDR3 is CASSLLYAYNEQFF. The CDR3 region has the DNA TGTGCCAGCAGCCTTCTTTATGCTTACAATGAGCAGTTCTTC. Together with reference TRBV9 and TRBJ2-1, the CDR3 gives the full variable domain: DSGVTQTPKHLITATGQRVTLRCSPRSGDLSVYWYQQSLDQGLQFLIQYYNGEERAKGNILERFSAQQFPDLHSELNLSSLELGDSALYFCASSLLYAYNEQFFGPGTRLTVL.

The rearrangement uses TRBV3-1 (or the pseudogene TRBV3-2) and TRBJ1-1, with a weak D call TRBD1 (6 bases). V was shortened by 4 bases and J by 3 bases, with 12 bases between the two germline ends. Germline V gene lookup returns CDR1 LGHDT and CDR2 YNNKEL (reference sequence). The CDR3 spans 14 residues. CDR3 loop: CASSLWEGDTEAFF. Written as DNA, the CDR3 is TGTGCCAGCAGCCTTTGGGAGGGGGACACTGAAGCTTTCTTT.

The rearrangement links TRBV20-1 to TRBJ2-5, with a weak D call TRBD1 (7 bases). V was trimmed by 3 bases and J by 5 bases, leaving 16 bases between them. There are 14 residues in the CDR3. Germline V gene sequence: CDR1 DFQATT, CDR2 SNEGSKA (reference sequence). CDR3 protein: CSASFPRGRETQYF. The CDR3, as DNA: TGCAGTGCTAGTTTCCCCAGGGGGAGGGAGACCCAGTACTTC.

The chain uses TRBV18 and TRBJ1-2, with D perhaps matching TRBD1 (5 bases). This CDR3 is 14 amino acids long. Per the germline V gene, CDR1 is KGHSH and CDR2 is LQKENI. Trimming stripped 0 bases from V and 4 bases from J, with 9 bases between. CDR3 nucleotides: TGTGCCAGCTCACCACCGGGGGGTAGCTATGGCTACACCTTC. The encoded protein is CASSPPGGSYGYTF.

Comment on this clone: One end of the junction is discordant with germline, which a read error may explain. The chain couples TRBV11-2 to TRBJ1-2, with TRBD1 as a possible D gene (6 bases). Germline CDR1 SGHAT, CDR2 FQNNGV. CDR3 length equals 10 residues. In DNA, the CDR3 is TGTGCCAGCAGCTTAGGGACAGCCAAATTC. It specifies CASSLGTAKF.

This clone turned up a few times. The genes are TRBV2 and TRBJ1-1; D gene ambiguous. This CDR3 is 13 amino acids long. Germline values: CDR1 SNHLY, CDR2 FYNNEI. The ends were cut back, 10 bases at V and 0 bases at J, with 12 bases in the middle. CDR3 DNA sequence: TGTGCCACCGACGGCCTTATGAACACTGAAGCTTTCTTT. Amino acids: CATDGLMNTEAFF. Full variable domain (outside the CDR3, taken from reference TRBV2 and TRBJ1-1): EPEVTQTPSHQVTQMGQEVILRCVPISNHLYFYWYRQILGQKVEFLVSFYNNEISEKSEIFDDQFSVERPDGSNFTLKIRSTKLEDSAMYFCATDGLMNTEAFFGQGTRLTVV.

The rearrangement links TRBV5-1 to TRBJ2-1, with D perhaps TRBD2 (6 bases). The ends were cut back, 5 bases at V and 0 bases at J, with 12 bases in the middle. Germline-derived CDR1 and CDR2 are SGHRS and YFSETQ. CDR3 length: 15 residues. The CDR3 coding sequence is TGCGCCAGCAGTCGCCGGGAGAGCTCCTACAATGAGCAGTTCTTC. As protein: CASSRRESSYNEQFF.

The chain employs TRBV9 and TRBJ2-1; perhaps TRBD1 as D (6 bases). Germline V gene sequence: CDR1 SGDLS, CDR2 YYNGEE. The ends were cut back, 0 bases at V and 2 bases at J, with 9 bases in the middle. The CDR3 contains 15 residues. CDR3 bases: TGTGCCAGCAGCGTAGCGGACAGTCCCTACAATGAGCAGTTCTTC. It translates to CASSVADSPYNEQFF.

This clone was seen once. V usage is TRBV18 and J usage is TRBJ2-3, with 13 bases fitting TRBD2. The CDR3 covers 18 residues. CDR1 and CDR2 (germline): KGHSH, LQKENI. V was pared by 4 bases and J by 4 bases, with 11 bases of the junction left unmatched. The DNA for the CDR3 is TGTGCCAGCTCACTCGGACTAGCGGGAGTAAATATTCCAGATACGCAGTATTTT. Translated, it gives CASSLGLAGVNIPDTQYF.

This clone was seen once. The chain has TRBV6-6 and TRBJ2-3, with 10 bases aligning to TRBD1. This CDR3 is 13 amino acids long. The V and J ends lost 11 bases and 5 bases, in that order; junction bases with no gene match: 7. Germline lookup yields CDR1 MNHNY and CDR2 SVGAGI (reference sequence). The CDR3 loop reads CAEGQGWGDTQYF. CDR3 DNA sequence: TGTGCCGAGGGACAGGGGTGGGGAGATACGCAGTATTTT.

The V gene is TRBV5-1, the J gene TRBJ2-2; D not resolved. This CDR3 comprises 15 residues. Trimming took off 4 bases at V and 1 base at J, with 11 bases between the two ends. The germline V gene encodes CDR1 SGHRS and CDR2 YFSETQ. The chain's CDR3 is CASSTMDGNTGELFF. For the CDR3, the DNA is TGCGCCAGCAGCACGATGGACGGGAACACCGGGGAGCTGTTTTTT.

This chain links TRBV2 with TRBJ2-1; D remains unclear. In germline, CDR1 is SNHLY, CDR2 FYNNEI. V was cut by 7 bases and J by 5 bases, with 15 bases left in between. The CDR3 is 14 residues long. CDR3: CASTTRIDHNEQFF. The CDR3 region has the DNA TGTGCCAGCACCACGAGGATAGATCACAATGAGCAGTTCTTC.